The text below deals with one T cell receptor beta chain. Its target is not known. The same CDR3 is also encoded by other DNA sequences in this sample. This CDR3 is 11 amino acids long. Per germline, CDR1 LGHNT and CDR2 FRNRAP. V was cut by 6 bases and J by 1 base, with 1 base left in between. This entry belongs to a study of shared clonotypes between healthy human individuals. Naivety among CD8 cells was defined by CD45RO negativity and positive CCR7 selection, thereby excluding terminally differentiated effector memory CD45RA+ cells. Clones were read by immunoSEQ multiplex PCR, and TCRdb kept only the in-frame ones, dropping some. The sample has some 2,100,000 clones; about 93% are singletons. Study-wide results and limits: It was the non-shared clonotypes that had lower generation probabilities than clonotypes shared by all four donors. Naive subsets generally exceeded memory subsets in estimated richness. Limited genetic and exposure-history diversity came from having few donors. The sampled material consisted only of blood, and tissue repertoires are likely to differ.

V gene TRBV12-5 combines with J gene TRBJ2-1; D unclear. The TCR sequence derives from a young man in good health. Some clones in this sample may be carry-over from other donors' samples. The sample taken for sequencing was naive CD8+ T cells from PBMCs. CDR3: CASGSYNEQFF. For the CDR3, the DNA is TGTGCTAGTGGGTCCTACAATGAGCAGTTCTTC.